In its sample, the clone carrying this T cell receptor beta chain was seen a few times. Trimming left V 4 bases short and J 0 bases short, with 15 bases between. Germline assignment: CDR1 DFQATT and CDR2 SNEGSKA (reference sequence). CDR3 length: 15 amino acids. These data are taken from a study of identical twins. It was template switching that added a universal primer site, and there were unique molecular identifiers on the cDNA. TCRdb independently ran MiXCR on the 5' RACE reads; one entry per CDR3 protein. The repertoire holds approximately 680,000 distinct CDR3 sequences, with roughly 7.1% as singletons. In addition, the sample was reused for a study of yellow fever vaccine responses in identical twins.

The TCR sequence derives from a woman younger than 35 in good health. Material for sequencing was PBMCs. The chain combines TRBV20-1 with TRBJ1-2; D possibly corresponds to TRBD1 (5 bases). The CDR3 here is CSAIPLRVTNYGYTF. The DNA of the CDR3 is TGCAGTGCTATACCCCTCAGGGTGACTAACTATGGCTACACCTTC.